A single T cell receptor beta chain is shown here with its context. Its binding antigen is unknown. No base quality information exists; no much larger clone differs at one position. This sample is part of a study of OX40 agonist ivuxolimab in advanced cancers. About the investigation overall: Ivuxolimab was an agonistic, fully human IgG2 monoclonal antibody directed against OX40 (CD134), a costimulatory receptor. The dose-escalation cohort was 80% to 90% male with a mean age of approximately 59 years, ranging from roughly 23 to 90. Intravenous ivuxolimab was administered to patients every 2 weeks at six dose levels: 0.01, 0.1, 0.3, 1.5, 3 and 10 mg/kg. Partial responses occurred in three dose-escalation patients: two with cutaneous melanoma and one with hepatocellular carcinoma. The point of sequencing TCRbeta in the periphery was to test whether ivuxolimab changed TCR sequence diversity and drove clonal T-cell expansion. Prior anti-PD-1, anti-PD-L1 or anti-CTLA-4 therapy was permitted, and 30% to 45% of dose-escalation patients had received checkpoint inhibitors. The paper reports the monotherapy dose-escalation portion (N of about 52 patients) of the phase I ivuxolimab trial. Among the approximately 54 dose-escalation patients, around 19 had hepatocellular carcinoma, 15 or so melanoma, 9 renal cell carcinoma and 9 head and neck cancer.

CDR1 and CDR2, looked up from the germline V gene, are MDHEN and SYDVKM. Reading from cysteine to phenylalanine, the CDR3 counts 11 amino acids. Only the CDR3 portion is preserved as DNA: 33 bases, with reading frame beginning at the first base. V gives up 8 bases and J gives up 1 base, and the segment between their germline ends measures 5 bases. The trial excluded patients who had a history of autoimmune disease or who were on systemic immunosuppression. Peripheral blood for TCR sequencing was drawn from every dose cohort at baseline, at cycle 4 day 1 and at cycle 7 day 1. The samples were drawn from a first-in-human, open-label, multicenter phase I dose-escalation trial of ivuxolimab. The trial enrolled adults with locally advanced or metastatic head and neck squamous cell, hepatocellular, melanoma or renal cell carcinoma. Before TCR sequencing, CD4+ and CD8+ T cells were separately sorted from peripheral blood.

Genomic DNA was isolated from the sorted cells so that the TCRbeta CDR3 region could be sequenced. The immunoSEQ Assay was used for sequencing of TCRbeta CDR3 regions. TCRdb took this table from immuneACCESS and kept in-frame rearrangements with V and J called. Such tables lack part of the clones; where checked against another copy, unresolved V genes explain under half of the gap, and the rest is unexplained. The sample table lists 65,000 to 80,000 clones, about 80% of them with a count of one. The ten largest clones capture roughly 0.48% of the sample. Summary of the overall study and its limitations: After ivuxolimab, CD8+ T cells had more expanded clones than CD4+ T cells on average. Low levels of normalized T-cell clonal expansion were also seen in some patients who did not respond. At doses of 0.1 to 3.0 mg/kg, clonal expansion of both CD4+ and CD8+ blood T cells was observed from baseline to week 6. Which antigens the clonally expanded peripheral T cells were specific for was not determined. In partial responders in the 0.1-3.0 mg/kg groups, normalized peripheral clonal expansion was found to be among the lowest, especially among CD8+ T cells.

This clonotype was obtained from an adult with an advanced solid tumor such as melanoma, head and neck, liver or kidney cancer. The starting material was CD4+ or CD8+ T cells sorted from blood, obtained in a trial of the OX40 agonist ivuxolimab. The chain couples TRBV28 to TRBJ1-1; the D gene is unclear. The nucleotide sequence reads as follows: TGTGCCAGCGAGGGGAACACTGAAGCTTTCTTT. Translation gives CASEGNTEAFF. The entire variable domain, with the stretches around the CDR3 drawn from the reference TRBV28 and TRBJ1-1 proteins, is DVKVTQSSRYLVKRTGEKVFLECVQDMDHENMFWYRQDPGLGLRLIYFSYDVKMKEKGDIPEGYSVSREKKERFSLILESASTNQTSMYLCASEGNTEAFFGQGTRLTVV.